Each of the 25 T cell receptor beta chains below was sequenced from the same sample in a study of blood T cell repertoires in COVID-19. Method: immunoSEQ multiplex PCR; TCRdb's copy keeps in-frame clones and lacks some. The sample carries about 280,000 clones, 80% to 85% recorded once. The sequencing sample was made of PBMCs or T cells enriched from blood (not recorded which). These receptors were collected from a man aged 40-49 years who had been exposed to COVID-19.

The chain links TRBV7-8 to TRBJ2-1; D possibly corresponds to TRBD2 (5 bases). V was pared by 5 bases and J by 0 bases, with 26 bases between. This CDR3 has 20 amino acids. The germline V gene encodes CDR1 SGHVS and CDR2 FQNEAQ. In DNA form, the CDR3 reads TGTGCCAGCAGCCCCCGCCGACTCCCCCCCGGAGGTGGCTCCTACAATGAGCAGTTCTTC. Encoded protein: CASSPRRLPPGGGSYNEQFF.

The chain couples TRBV5-8 to TRBJ1-5; D is ambiguous. CDR1 is SGHTS and CDR2 is YDEGEE in the germline V gene. The CDR3 consists of 13 residues. Trimming shortened V by 2 bases and J by 4 bases, and 7 bases separated the two germline ends. The DNA of the CDR3 is TGTGCCAGCAGCTTCGGGGTGAATCAGCCCCAGCATTTT. This encodes CASSFGVNQPQHF.

V and J are TRBV6-5 and TRBJ2-7, with D perhaps TRBD1 (6 bases). V was cut by 7 bases and J by 3 bases, with 10 bases left in between. This CDR3 spans 12 amino acids. Germline V gene data show CDR1 as MNHEY and CDR2 as SVGAGI. The CDR3 bases are TGTGCCAGCAAGGACAGTTTCTACGAGCAGTACTTC. Translating gives CASKDSFYEQYF.

DNA of the CDR3: TGTGCCAGCTCACCCCCTGGGGGGAGAAACACTGAAGCTTTCTTT. Protein: CASSPPGGRNTEAFF. The chain uses TRBV18 and TRBJ1-1; maybe TRBD1 (5 bases). The germline CDR1 and CDR2 sequences are KGHSH and LQKENI. The CDR3 is 15 amino acids. Trimming stripped 3 bases from V and 2 bases from J, with 13 bases between. Full variable domain (missing parts from reference TRBV18 and TRBJ1-1): NAGVMQNPRHLVRRRGQEARLRCSPMKGHSHVYWYRQLPEEGLKFMVYLQKENIIDESGMPKERFSAEFPKEGPSILRIQQVVRGDSAAYFCASSPPGGRNTEAFFGQGTRLTVV.

The chain couples TRBV18 to TRBJ1-2; D unclear. This CDR3 has 13 amino acids. Germline V gives CDR1 KGHSH, CDR2 LQKENI. With 4 bases removed from V and 7 bases from J, the gap between germline ends came to 13 bases. The CDR3 is CASSLESRVGYTF. CDR3 bases: TGTGCCAGCTCACTAGAATCGAGGGTTGGCTACACCTTC.

This chain links TRBV7-9 with TRBJ1-2; TRBD1 is a possible D gene (6 bases). CDR3 length: 12 residues. V was trimmed by 5 bases and J by 10 bases, leaving 14 bases between them. Germline loops: CDR1 SEHNR, CDR2 FQNEAQ (reference sequence). CDR3 nucleotide sequence: TGTGCCAGCAGCACCGACAGGCGTTCCTACACCTTC. Translated, it gives CASSTDRRSYTF.

The V call is TRBV21-1, the J call TRBJ1-1; the DNA was not compared with TRBD1, the D call given in the table. TRBV21-1 is a listed pseudogene. The CDR3 runs to 16 residues. The CDR3 nucleotides read TGTGCCAGCAGCCCTCGGGACAGGGTAGGTAATACTGAAGCTTTCTTT. Amino acid sequence: CASSPRDRVGNTEAFF.

This clone was recorded only once. The chain carries TRBV2 and TRBJ2-1; 8 bases are shared with TRBD2. The CDR3 is 13 amino acids. Germline V gene lookup returns CDR1 SNHLY and CDR2 FYNNEI. Trimming at V came to 8 bases and at J to 10 bases, leaving 10 bases not matched to a gene. CDR3 loop: CASGGLGSSEQFF. The CDR3 DNA reads TGTGCCAGCGGGGGACTAGGCTCTTCCGAGCAGTTCTTC.

The chain has TRBV7-3 and TRBJ1-2, with D perhaps matching TRBD1 (6 bases). The CDR3 has 14 amino acids. V was pared by 1 base and J by 6 bases, with 12 bases between. Germline V gives CDR1 SGHTA, CDR2 FQGTGA. This CDR3 is CASSLMAGADGYTF. The DNA for the CDR3 is TGTGCCAGCAGCTTAATGGCAGGGGCGGATGGCTACACCTTC.

This chain connects TRBV18 to TRBJ2-7; a possible D gene is TRBD2 (5 bases). Trimming took off 2 bases at V and 3 bases at J, with 8 bases between the two ends. The germline gives CDR1 KGHSH, CDR2 LQKENI. CDR3 length: 13 amino acids. CDR3 protein: CASSPGSGYEQYF. The CDR3 DNA reads as TGTGCCAGCTCACCAGGGAGTGGCTACGAGCAGTACTTC.

This chain links TRBV2 with TRBJ2-7, with 8 bases lining up with TRBD2. V was clipped by 3 bases and J by 4 bases; unmatched bases: 11. The germline V gene encodes CDR1 SNHLY and CDR2 FYNNEI. This CDR3 contains 16 residues. This chain's CDR3 is CASSEVSGSFRYEQYF. The DNA for the CDR3 is TGTGCCAGCAGTGAGGTCAGCGGGAGCTTTCGTTACGAGCAGTACTTC.

This clone showed up just once. The V and J genes are TRBV5-4 and TRBJ1-4; D is uncertain. The germline gives CDR1 SGHNT, CDR2 YYREEE (reference sequence). The CDR3 sequence is 14 residues long. Trimming removed 1 base from V and 6 bases from J, with 10 bases in between. The CDR3 nucleotides are TGTGCCAGCAGCTTGTACAGCGGAGATGAAAAACTGTTTTTT. Translated, it gives CASSLYSGDEKLFF.

This clone was seen a single time. This chain connects TRBV5-1 to TRBJ2-1, with 10 bases that match TRBD1. Germline CDR1 SGHRS, CDR2 YFSETQ. The V gene end was trimmed by 4 bases and the J gene end by 3 bases; junction bases not matched to a gene: 1. The CDR3 has 14 residues. The DNA for the CDR3 is TGCGCCAGCAGCCGGACAGGGGGCTACAATGAGCAGTTCTTC. It codes for CASSRTGGYNEQFF.

The chain is built from TRBV2 and TRBJ1-5; 8 nucleotides match TRBD1. The V and J ends lost 6 bases and 4 bases, in that order; junction bases with no gene match: 8. Germline values: CDR1 SNHLY, CDR2 FYNNEI. The CDR3 has 15 amino acids. CDR3 bases: TGTGCCAGCAGACCTAGGACAGGGAAAAATCAGCCCCAGCATTTT. Translated, it gives CASRPRTGKNQPQHF.

The chain is built from TRBV19 and TRBJ2-6; 7 positions agree with TRBD1. Germline CDR1 reads LNHDA; CDR2 reads SQIVND (reference sequence). V trimming: 7 bases; J trimming: 4 bases; junction bases outside the gene matches: 7. This CDR3 comprises 15 residues. CDR3 sequence reads: CASTAGTVGANVLTF. The CDR3 nucleotides are TGTGCCAGTACCGCAGGGACAGTCGGGGCCAACGTCCTGACTTTC.

The V and J genes are TRBV11-2 and TRBJ2-1, with 7 bases lining up with TRBD2. The CDR3 runs to 15 residues. The V segment lost 5 bases and the J segment 4 bases; nucleotides outside the gene matches: 8. In germline, CDR1 is SGHAT, CDR2 FQNNGV. CDR3 sequence: CASSSWAGEYNEQFF. DNA for the CDR3: TGTGCCAGCAGCAGTTGGGCGGGAGAATACAATGAGCAGTTCTTC.

This chain connects TRBV6-5 to TRBJ2-6; D gene ambiguous. Germline lookup yields CDR1 MNHEY and CDR2 SVGAGI. This CDR3 has 15 residues. Trimming took 7 bases from V and 0 from J, leaving 10 bases between them. CDR3 region: CASKLSFSGANVLTF. The CDR3 DNA is TGTGCCAGCAAACTATCTTTCTCTGGGGCCAACGTCCTGACTTTC.

The chain couples TRBV30 to TRBJ2-7; no clear D. The CDR3 contains 14 residues. Trimming took 0 bases from V and 2 from J, leaving 11 bases between them. The V gene's germline CDR1 is GTSNPN and CDR2 SVGIG (reference sequence). CDR3 amino acids: CAWSVQSGAYEQYF. The CDR3 coding sequence is TGTGCCTGGAGTGTTCAATCAGGTGCCTACGAGCAGTACTTC.

This chain uses TRBV4-1 with TRBJ2-1; D ambiguous. The CDR3 is made up of 15 amino acids. The V and J ends lost 1 base and 4 bases respectively, with 11 bases between them. Germline CDR1 and CDR2: MGHRA and YSYEKL. The CDR3 region has the DNA TGCGCCAGCAGCCAAGGAAAAACGGAGTACAATGAGCAGTTCTTC. This sequence encodes CASSQGKTEYNEQFF.

The rearrangement joins TRBV7-2 to TRBJ1-5, with D perhaps TRBD1 (5 bases). This CDR3 is built from 13 residues. From germline, CDR1 is SGHTA and CDR2 FQGNSA. Trimming took 5 bases from V and 4 from J, leaving 9 bases between them. This chain's CDR3 is CASSGAGNQPQHF. As DNA, the CDR3 is TGTGCCAGCAGCGGGGCGGGGAATCAGCCCCAGCATTTT.

The chain employs TRBV3-1 (or the pseudogene TRBV3-2) and TRBJ2-7; D is unresolved. CDR1 is LGHDT, CDR2 YNNKEL, per germline (reference sequence). V was clipped by 4 bases and J by 6 bases, with 22 bases between them. This CDR3 spans 16 amino acids. CDR3 bases: TGTGCCAGCAGCCCTCTCGCTCGCGGAAGCCTTCTCGAGCAGTACTTC. It encodes CASSPLARGSLLEQYF.

V usage is TRBV10-3 and J usage is TRBJ2-3, with a possible D match to TRBD2 (7 bases). The germline V gene encodes CDR1 ENHRY and CDR2 SYGVKD. Trimming left V 8 bases short and J 1 base short, with 16 bases between. The CDR3 contains 15 residues. CDR3 residues: CAIGPAGARTDTQYF. CDR3 DNA: TGTGCCATCGGACCGGCGGGGGCTCGCACAGATACGCAGTATTTT.

The V and J genes are TRBV10-3 and TRBJ1-2, with 7 bases identical to TRBD1. From germline, CDR1 is ENHRY and CDR2 SYGVKD. The CDR3 covers 15 residues. Germline trimming cut 2 bases from V and 5 bases from J; bases unmatched to any gene: 8. CDR3 in amino acids: CAISEANGQAYGYTF. The CDR3 bases are TGTGCCATCAGTGAGGCTAACGGACAGGCTTATGGCTACACCTTC.

The chain links TRBV6-1 to TRBJ2-7; 9 bases are a match to TRBD2. V shed 3 bases, J shed 1 base, and the junction held 4 bases outside the gene matches. The CDR3 sequence is 15 residues long. Germline V lookup: CDR1 MNHNS, CDR2 SASEGT. The CDR3: CASSDHSGSSYEQYF. DNA for the CDR3: TGTGCCAGCAGTGACCATAGCGGGAGTTCCTACGAGCAGTACTTC.

CDR3 region: CASSLGPGDSGYTF. As DNA, the CDR3 is TGTGCCAGCAGCTTAGGTCCAGGGGATAGTGGCTACACCTTC. This chain joins TRBV7-2 and TRBJ1-2, with TRBD1 as a possible D gene (6 bases). Germline loops: CDR1 SGHTA, CDR2 FQGNSA. CDR3 length: 14 amino acids. The germline V and J ends were trimmed by 1 base and 7 bases, with 13 bases remaining between them.